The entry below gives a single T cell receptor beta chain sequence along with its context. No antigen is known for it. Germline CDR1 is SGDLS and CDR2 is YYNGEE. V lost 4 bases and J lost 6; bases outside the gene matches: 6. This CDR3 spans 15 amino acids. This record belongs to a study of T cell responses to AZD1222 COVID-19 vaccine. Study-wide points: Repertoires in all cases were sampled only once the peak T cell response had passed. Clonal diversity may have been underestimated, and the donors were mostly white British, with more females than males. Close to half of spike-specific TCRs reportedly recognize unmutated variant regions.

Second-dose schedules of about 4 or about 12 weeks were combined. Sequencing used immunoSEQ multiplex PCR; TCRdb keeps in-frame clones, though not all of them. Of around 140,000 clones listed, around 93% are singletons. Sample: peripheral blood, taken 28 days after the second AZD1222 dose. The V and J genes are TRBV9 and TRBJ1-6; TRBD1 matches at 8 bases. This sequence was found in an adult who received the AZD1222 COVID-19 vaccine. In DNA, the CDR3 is TGTGCCAGCAGCACACGGACAGGGCCTAATTCACCCCTCCACTTT. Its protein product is CASSTRTGPNSPLHF.